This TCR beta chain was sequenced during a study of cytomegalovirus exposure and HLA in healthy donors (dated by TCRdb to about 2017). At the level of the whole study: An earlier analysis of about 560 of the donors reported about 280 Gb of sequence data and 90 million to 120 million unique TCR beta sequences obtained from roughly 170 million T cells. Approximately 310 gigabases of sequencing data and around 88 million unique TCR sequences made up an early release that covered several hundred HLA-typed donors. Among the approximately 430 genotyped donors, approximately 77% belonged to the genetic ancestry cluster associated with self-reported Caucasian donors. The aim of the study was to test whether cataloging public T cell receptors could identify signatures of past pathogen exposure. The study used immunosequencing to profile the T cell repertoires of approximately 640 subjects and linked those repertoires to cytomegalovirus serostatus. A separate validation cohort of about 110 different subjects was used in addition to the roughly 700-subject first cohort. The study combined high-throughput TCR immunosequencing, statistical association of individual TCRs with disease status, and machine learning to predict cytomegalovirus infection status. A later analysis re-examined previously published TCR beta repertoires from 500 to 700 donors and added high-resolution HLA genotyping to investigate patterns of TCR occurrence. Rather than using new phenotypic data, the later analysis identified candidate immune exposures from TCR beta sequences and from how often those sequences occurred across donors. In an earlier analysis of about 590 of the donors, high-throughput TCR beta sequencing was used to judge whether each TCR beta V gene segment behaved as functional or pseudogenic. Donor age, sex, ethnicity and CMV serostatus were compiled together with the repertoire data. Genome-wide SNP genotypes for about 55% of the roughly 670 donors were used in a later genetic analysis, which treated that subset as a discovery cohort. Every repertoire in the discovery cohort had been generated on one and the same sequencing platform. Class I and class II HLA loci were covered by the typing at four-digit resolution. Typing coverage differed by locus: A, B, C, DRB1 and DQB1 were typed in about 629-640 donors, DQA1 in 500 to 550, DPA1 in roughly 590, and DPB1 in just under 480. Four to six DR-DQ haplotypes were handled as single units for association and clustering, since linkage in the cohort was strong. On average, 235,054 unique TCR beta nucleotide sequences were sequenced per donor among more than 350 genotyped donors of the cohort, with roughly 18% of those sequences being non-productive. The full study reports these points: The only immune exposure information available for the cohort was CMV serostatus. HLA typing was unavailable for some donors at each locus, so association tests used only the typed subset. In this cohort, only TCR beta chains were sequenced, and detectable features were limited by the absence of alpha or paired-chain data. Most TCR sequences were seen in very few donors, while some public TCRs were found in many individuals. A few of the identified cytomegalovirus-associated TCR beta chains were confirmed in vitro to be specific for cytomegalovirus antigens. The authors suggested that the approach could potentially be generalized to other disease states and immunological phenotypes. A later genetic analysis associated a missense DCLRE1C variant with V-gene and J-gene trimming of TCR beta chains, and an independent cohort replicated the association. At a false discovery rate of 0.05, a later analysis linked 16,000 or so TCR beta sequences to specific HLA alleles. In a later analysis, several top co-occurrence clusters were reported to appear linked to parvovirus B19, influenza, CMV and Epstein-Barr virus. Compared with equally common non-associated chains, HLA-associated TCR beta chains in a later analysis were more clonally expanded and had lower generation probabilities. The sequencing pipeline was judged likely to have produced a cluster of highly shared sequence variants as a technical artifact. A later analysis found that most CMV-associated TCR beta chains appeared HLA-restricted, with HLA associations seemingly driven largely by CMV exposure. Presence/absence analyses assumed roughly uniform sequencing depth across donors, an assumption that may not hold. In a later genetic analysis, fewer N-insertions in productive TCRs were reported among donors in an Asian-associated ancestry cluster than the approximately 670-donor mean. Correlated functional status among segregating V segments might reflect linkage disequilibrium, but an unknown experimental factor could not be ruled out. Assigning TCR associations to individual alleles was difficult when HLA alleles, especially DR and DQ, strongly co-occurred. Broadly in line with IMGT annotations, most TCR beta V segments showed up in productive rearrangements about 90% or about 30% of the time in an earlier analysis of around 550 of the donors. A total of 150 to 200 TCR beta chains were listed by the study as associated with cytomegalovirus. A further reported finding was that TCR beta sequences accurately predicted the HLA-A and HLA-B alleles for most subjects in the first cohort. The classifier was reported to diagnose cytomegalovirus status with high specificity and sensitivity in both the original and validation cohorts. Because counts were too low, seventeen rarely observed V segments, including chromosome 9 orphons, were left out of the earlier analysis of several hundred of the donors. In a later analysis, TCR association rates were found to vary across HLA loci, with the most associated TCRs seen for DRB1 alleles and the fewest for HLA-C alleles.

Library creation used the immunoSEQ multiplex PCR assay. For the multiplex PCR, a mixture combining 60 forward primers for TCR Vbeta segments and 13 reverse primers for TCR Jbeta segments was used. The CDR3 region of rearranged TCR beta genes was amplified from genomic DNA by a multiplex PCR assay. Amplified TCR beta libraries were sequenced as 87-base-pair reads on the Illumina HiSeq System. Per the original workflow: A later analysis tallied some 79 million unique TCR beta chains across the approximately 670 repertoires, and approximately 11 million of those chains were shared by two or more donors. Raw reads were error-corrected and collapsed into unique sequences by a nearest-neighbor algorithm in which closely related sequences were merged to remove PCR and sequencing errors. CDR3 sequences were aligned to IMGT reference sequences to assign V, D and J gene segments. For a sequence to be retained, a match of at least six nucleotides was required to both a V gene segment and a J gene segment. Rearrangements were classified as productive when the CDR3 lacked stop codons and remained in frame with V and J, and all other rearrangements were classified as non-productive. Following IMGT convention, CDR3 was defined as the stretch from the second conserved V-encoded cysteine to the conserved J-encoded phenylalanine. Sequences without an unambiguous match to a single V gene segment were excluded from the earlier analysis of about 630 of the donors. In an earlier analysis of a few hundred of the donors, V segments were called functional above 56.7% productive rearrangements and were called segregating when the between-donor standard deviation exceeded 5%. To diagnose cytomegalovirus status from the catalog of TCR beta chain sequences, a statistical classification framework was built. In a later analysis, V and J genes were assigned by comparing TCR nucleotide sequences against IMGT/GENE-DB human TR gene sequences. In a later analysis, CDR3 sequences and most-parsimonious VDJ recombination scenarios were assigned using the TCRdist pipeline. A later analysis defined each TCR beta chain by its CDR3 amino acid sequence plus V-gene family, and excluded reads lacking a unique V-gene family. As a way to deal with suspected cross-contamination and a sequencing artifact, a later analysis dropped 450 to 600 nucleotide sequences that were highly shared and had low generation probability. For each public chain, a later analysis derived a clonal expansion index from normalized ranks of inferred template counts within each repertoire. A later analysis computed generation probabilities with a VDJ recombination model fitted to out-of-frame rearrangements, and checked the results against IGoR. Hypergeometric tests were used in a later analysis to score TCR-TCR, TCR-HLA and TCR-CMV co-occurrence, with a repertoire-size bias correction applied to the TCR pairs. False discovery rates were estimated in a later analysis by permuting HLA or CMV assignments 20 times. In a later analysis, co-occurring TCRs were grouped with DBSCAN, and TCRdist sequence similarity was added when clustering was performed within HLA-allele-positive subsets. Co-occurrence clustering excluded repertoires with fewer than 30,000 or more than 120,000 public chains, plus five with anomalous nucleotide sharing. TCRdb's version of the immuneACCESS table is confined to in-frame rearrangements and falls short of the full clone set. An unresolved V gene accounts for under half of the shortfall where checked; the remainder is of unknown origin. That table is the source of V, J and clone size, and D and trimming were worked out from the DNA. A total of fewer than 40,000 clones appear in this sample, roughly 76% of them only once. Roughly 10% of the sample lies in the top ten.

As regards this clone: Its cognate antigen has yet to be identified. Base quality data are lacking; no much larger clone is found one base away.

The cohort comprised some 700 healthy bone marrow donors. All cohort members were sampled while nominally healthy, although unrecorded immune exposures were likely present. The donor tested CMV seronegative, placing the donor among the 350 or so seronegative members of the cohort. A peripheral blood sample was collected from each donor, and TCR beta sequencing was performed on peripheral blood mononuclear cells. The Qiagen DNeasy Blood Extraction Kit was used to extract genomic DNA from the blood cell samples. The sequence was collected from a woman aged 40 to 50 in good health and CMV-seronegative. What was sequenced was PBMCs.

The CDR3 amino acid sequence is: CASSLLTGVAGNTIYF. The bases are TGTGCCAGCAGTTTATTGACGGGGGTTGCCGGAAACACCATATATTTT. Recombination joined TRBV28 with TRBJ1-3, with TRBD1 perhaps the D gene, on 5 matching bases. The CDR3 measures 16 amino acids from cysteine to phenylalanine. Just CDR3 DNA is preserved here, 48 bases in frame from base 1. Relative to germline, V is 1 base shorter and J is 4 bases shorter, with 14 bases between their ends. Sequences MDHEN (CDR1) and SYDVKM (CDR2) are obtained from the germline V gene.